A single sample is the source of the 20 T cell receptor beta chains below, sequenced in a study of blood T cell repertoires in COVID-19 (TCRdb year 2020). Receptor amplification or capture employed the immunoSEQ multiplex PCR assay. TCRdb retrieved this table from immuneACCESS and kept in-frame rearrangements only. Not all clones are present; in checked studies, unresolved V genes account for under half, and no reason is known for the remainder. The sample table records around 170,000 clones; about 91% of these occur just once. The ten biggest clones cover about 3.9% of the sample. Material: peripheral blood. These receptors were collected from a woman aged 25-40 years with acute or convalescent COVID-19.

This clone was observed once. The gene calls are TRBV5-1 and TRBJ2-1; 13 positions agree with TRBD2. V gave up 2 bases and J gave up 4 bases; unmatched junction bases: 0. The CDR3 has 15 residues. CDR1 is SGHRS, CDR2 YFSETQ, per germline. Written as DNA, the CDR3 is TGCGCCAGCAGCTTACTAGCGGGAGGGTACAATGAGCAGTTCTTC. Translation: CASSLLAGGYNEQFF.

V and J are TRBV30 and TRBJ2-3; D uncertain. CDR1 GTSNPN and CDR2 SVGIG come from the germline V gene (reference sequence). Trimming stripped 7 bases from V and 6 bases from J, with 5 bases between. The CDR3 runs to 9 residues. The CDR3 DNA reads TGTGCCTCCGGGGATACGCAGTATTTT. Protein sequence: CASGDTQYF.

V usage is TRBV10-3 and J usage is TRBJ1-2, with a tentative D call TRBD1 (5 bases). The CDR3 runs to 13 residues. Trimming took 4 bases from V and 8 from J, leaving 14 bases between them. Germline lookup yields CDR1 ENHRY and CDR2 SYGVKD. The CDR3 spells CAISGGSGYGYTF. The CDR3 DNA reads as TGTGCCATCAGTGGGGGATCAGGGTACGGCTACACCTTC.

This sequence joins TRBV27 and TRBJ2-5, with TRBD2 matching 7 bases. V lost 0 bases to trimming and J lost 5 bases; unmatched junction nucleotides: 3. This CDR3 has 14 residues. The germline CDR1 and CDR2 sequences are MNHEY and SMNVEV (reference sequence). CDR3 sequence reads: CASSLSIGGETQYF. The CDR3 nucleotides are TGTGCCAGCAGTTTATCGATCGGGGGGGAGACCCAGTACTTC.

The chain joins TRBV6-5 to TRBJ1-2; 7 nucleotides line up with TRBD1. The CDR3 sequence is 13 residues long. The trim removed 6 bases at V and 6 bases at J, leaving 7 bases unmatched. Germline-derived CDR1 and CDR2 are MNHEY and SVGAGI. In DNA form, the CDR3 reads TGTGCCAGCAGGCCCGGGACAGACGATGGCTACACCTTC. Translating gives CASRPGTDDGYTF.

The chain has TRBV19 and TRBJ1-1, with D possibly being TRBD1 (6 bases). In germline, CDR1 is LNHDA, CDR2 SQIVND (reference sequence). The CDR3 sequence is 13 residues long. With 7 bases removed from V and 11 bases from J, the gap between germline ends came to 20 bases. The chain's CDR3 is CASISRGHLSAFF. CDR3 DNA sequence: TGTGCCAGTATCTCCAGGGGCCACCTAAGCGCTTTCTTT.

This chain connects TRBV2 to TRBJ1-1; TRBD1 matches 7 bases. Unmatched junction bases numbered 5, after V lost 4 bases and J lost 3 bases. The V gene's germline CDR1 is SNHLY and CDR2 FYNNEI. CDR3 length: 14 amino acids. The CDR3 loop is CASSGQGRYTEAFF. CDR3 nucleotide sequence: TGTGCCAGCAGTGGACAGGGTAGGTACACTGAAGCTTTCTTT.

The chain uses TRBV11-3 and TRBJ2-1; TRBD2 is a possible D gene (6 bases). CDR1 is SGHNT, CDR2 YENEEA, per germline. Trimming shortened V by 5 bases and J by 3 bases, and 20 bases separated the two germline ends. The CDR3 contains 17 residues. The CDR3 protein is CASSASWEAEDYNEQFF. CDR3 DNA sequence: TGTGCCAGCAGCGCCTCGTGGGAGGCCGAAGACTACAATGAGCAGTTCTTC.

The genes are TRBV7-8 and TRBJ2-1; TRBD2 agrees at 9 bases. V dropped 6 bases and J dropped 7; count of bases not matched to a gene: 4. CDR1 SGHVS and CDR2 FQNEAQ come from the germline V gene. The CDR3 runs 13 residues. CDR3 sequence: CASRGSGSNEQFF. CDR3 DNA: TGTGCCAGCAGGGGTAGCGGGAGTAATGAGCAGTTCTTC.

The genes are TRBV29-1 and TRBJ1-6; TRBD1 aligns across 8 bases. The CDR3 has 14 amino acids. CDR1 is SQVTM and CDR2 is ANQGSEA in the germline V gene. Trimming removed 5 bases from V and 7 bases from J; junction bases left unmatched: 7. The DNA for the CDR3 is TGCAGCGTTCAGTGGACAGGGAGAAATTCACCCCTCCACTTT. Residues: CSVQWTGRNSPLHF. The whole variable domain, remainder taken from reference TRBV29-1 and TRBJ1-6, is SAVISQKPSRDICQRGTSLTIQCQVDSQVTMMFWYRQQPGQSLTLIATANQGSEATYESGFVIDKFPISRPNLTFSTLTVSNMSPEDSSIYLCSVQWTGRNSPLHFGNGTRLTVT.

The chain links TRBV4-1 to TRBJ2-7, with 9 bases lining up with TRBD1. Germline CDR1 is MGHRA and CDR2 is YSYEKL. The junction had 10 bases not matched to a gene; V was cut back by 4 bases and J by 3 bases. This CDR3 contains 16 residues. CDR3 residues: CASSPSGTGGIYEQYF. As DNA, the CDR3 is TGCGCCAGCAGCCCTTCAGGTACAGGGGGCATCTACGAGCAGTACTTC.

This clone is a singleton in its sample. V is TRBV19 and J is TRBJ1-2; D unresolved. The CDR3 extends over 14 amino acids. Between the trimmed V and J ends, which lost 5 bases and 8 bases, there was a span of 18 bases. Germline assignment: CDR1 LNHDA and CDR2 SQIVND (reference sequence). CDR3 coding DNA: TGTGCCAGTAGTTTTTTGGGCAGGCATGCCGGCTACACCTTC. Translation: CASSFLGRHAGYTF.

CDR3 residues: CASSTPSGRATDTQYF. The CDR3 DNA follows: TGTGCCAGCAGCACCCCTAGCGGGAGGGCCACAGATACGCAGTATTTT. The chain couples TRBV7-3 to TRBJ2-3, with TRBD2 matching over 12 bases. The CDR3 consists of 16 residues. The germline CDR1 and CDR2 sequences are SGHTA and FQGTGA. J lost 2 bases, V lost 5 bases, and 5 bases had no gene match.

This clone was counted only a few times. CDR3 DNA sequence: TGTGCCAGCAGTTACTCGACGGTCGATGGACTTCACAATGAGCAGTTCTTC. Its translation is CASSYSTVDGLHNEQFF. This chain uses TRBV6-2 or TRBV6-3 with TRBJ2-1; D perhaps matches TRBD2 (5 bases). The germline gives CDR1 MNHEY, CDR2 SVGEGT. The CDR3 has 17 residues. V shed 0 bases and J shed 5 bases, with 17 bases lying between them.

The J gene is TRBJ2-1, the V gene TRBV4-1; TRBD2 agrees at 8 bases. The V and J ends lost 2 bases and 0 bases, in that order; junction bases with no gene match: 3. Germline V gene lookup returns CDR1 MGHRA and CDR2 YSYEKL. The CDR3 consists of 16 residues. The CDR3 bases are TGCGCCAGCAGCCAACTCGGGAGGGCCTCCTACAATGAGCAGTTCTTC. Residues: CASSQLGRASYNEQFF.

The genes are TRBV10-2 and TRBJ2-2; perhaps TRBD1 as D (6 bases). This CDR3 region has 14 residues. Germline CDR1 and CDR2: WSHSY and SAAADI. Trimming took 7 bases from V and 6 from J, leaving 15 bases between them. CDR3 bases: TGCGCCAGCATAAACAGTGGGGGCTCCGGGGAGCTGTTTTTT. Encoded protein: CASINSGGSGELFF.

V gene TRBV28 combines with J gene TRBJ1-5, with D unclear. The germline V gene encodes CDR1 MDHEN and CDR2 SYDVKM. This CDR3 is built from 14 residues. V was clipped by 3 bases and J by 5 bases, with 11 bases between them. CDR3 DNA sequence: TGTGCCAGCAGTTTGGGCAGCTCCTATCAGCCCCAGCATTTT. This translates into CASSLGSSYQPQHF.

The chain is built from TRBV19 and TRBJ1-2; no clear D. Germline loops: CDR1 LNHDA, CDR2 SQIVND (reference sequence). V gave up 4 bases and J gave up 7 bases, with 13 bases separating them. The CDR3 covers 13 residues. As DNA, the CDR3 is TGTGCCAGTAGTACCTCTATCACTCGTGGCTACACCTTC. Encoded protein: CASSTSITRGYTF.

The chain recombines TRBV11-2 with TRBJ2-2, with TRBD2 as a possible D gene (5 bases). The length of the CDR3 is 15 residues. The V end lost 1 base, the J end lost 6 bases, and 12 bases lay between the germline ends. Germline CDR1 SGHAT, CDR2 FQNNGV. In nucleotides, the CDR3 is TGTGCCAGCAGCTTAGGAGAGGGTACAGCCGGGGAGCTGTTTTTT. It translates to CASSLGEGTAGELFF. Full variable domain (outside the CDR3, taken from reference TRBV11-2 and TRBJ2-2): EAGVAQSPRYKIIEKRQSVAFWCNPISGHATLYWYQQILGQGPKLLIQFQNNGVVDDSQLPKDRFSAERLKGVDSTLKIQPAKLEDSAVYLCASSLGEGTAGELFFGEGSRLTVL.

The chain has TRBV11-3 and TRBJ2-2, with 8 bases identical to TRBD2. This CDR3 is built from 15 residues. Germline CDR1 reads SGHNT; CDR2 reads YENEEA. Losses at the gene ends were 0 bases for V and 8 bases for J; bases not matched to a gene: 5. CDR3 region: CASSLDPRGEGELFF. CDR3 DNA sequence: TGTGCCAGCAGCTTAGATCCGCGGGGGGAAGGGGAGCTGTTTTTT.